Listed below are T cell receptor beta chains from one sample, sequenced in a study of shared clonotypes between healthy human individuals. Here immunoSEQ multiplex PCR was the method, and the copy in TCRdb shows in-frame clones only, minus some. Here the sample spans approximately 740,000 clones, about 91% being singletons. The specimen sequenced was naive CD8+ T cells sorted from blood. The receptor source for this set is a young man in good health. Each CDR3 is given with its conserved first and last residue. The order of the fields is V gene, D gene, J gene, clone size, CDR3 DNA, CDR3 protein. The D gene is left open where the match is weak. Expanded clones are given a class, and other clones once, few, many or no size at all.

V gene: TRBV7-9; D gene: -; J gene: TRBJ2-2; clone size: -; CDR3 DNA: TGTGCCAGCAGCTGGAACCCGCGGGCCAACACCGGGGAGCTGTTTTTT; CDR3 protein: CASSWNPRANTGELFF
V gene: TRBV27; D gene: TRBD1; J gene: TRBJ1-1; clone size: -; CDR3 DNA: TGTGCCAGCAGTGGCCGGACAGGGGTGAACACTGAAGCTTTCTTT; CDR3 protein: CASSGRTGVNTEAFF
V gene: TRBV6-1; D gene: -; J gene: TRBJ2-5; clone size: -; CDR3 DNA: TGTGCCAGCAGTGATTACAAGACCCAAGAGACCCAGTACTTC; CDR3 protein: CASSDYKTQETQYF
V gene: TRBV5-4; D gene: -; J gene: TRBJ1-1; clone size: -; CDR3 DNA: TGTGCCAGCAGCCATCAGAACGAGGGGATCACTGAAGCTTTCTTT; CDR3 protein: CASSHQNEGITEAFF
V gene: TRBV9; D gene: -; J gene: TRBJ2-1; clone size: -; CDR3 DNA: TGTGCCAGCAGCGTAGTTGGGGGGCGCTTACTCAATGAGCAGTTCTTC; CDR3 protein: CASSVVGGRLLNEQFF
V gene: TRBV27; D gene: -; J gene: TRBJ2-3; clone size: -; CDR3 DNA: TGTGCCAGCACGCAAGAAGATACGCAGTATTTT; CDR3 protein: CASTQEDTQYF
V gene: TRBV27; D gene: -; J gene: TRBJ2-1; clone size: once; CDR3 DNA: TGTGCCAGCAGTTTATCACGTGGGGACTCCTACAATGAGCAGTTCTTC; CDR3 protein: CASSLSRGDSYNEQFF
V gene: TRBV7-9; D gene: -; J gene: TRBJ1-1; clone size: once; CDR3 DNA: TGTGCCAGCAGCTCCCCAGGGCAAACTGAAGCTTTCTTT; CDR3 protein: CASSSPGQTEAFF
V gene: TRBV10-3; D gene: TRBD1; J gene: TRBJ1-2; clone size: -; CDR3 DNA: TGTGCCATTGCCCCGGGACAGGGCCTCTATGGCTACACCTTC; CDR3 protein: CAIAPGQGLYGYTF
V gene: TRBV9; D gene: -; J gene: TRBJ2-3; clone size: -; CDR3 DNA: TGTGCCAGCAGTCCCGTTCCAGAGTATTCTAGCACAGATACGCAGTATTTT; CDR3 protein: CASSPVPEYSSTDTQYF
V gene: TRBV7-9; D gene: -; J gene: TRBJ2-1; clone size: -; CDR3 DNA: TGTGCCAGCAGCTTAGGTAGTCGGCTAACCAATGAGCAGTTCTTC; CDR3 protein: CASSLGSRLTNEQFF
V gene: TRBV11-2; D gene: -; J gene: TRBJ2-1; clone size: -; CDR3 DNA: TGTGCCAGCAGCTTAACGGGGAGCTCCTACAATGAGCAGTTCTTC; CDR3 protein: CASSLTGSSYNEQFF
V gene: TRBV28; D gene: -; J gene: TRBJ2-5; clone size: -; CDR3 DNA: TGTGCCAGCAGTTTAGATCTACAAGAGACCCAGTACTTC; CDR3 protein: CASSLDLQETQYF
V gene: TRBV27; D gene: TRBD2; J gene: TRBJ2-7; clone size: -; CDR3 DNA: TGTGCCAGCGGAGCGGGAGGGCCCTACGAGCAGTACTTC; CDR3 protein: CASGAGGPYEQYF
V gene: TRBV15; D gene: TRBD2; J gene: TRBJ2-7; clone size: -; CDR3 DNA: TGTGCCACCAGCAGAGATCGGCTAGCGGGAGGTTCCTACGAGCAGTACTTC; CDR3 protein: CATSRDRLAGGSYEQYF
V gene: TRBV27; D gene: -; J gene: TRBJ1-5; clone size: -; CDR3 DNA: TGTGCCAGCAGTCCAACGTCAGGGTTTCGACCCCAGCATTTT; CDR3 protein: CASSPTSGFRPQHF
V gene: TRBV19; D gene: -; J gene: TRBJ1-1; clone size: -; CDR3 DNA: TGTGCCAGTAGTATATCGGGAAATGAAGCTTTCTTT; CDR3 protein: CASSISGNEAFF
V gene: TRBV13; D gene: TRBD1; J gene: TRBJ1-2; clone size: -; CDR3 DNA: TGTGCCAGCAACCCGGGACAGGGAAACTATGGCTACACCTTC; CDR3 protein: CASNPGQGNYGYTF
V gene: TRBV5-5; D gene: TRBD1; J gene: TRBJ1-1; clone size: once; CDR3 DNA: TGTGCCAGCAGCCCACCCCCGGGACAGGGAAACACTGAAGCTTTCTTT; CDR3 protein: CASSPPPGQGNTEAFF
V gene: TRBV4-3; D gene: TRBD2; J gene: TRBJ2-3; clone size: -; CDR3 DNA: TGCGCCAGCAGCCAAGATGTAGGCGGGAGCCCAGATACGCAGTATTTT; CDR3 protein: CASSQDVGGSPDTQYF
V gene: TRBV19; D gene: TRBD1; J gene: TRBJ1-2; clone size: -; CDR3 DNA: TGTGCCAGTAGTCGAAAGCGGACAGGGAATGGCTACACCTTC; CDR3 protein: CASSRKRTGNGYTF
V gene: TRBV4-1; D gene: -; J gene: TRBJ2-1; clone size: -; CDR3 DNA: TGCGCCAGCAGCCAGGGGGGGGCTAATGAGCAGTTCTTC; CDR3 protein: CASSQGGANEQFF
V gene: TRBV12-2; D gene: -; J gene: TRBJ2-3; clone size: -; CDR3 DNA: -; CDR3 protein: CASRPRVAAGIHADTQYF
V gene: TRBV18; D gene: -; J gene: TRBJ2-5; clone size: -; CDR3 DNA: TGTGCCAGCTCACCCGGGGGTTCGGAAGAGACCCAGTACTTC; CDR3 protein: CASSPGGSEETQYF
V gene: TRBV7-9; D gene: TRBD2; J gene: TRBJ2-3; clone size: -; CDR3 DNA: TGTGCCAGCAGCGGCCGGACTAGCTCGCAGTATTTT; CDR3 protein: CASSGRTSSQYF
V gene: TRBV6-5; D gene: TRBD2; J gene: TRBJ2-7; clone size: -; CDR3 DNA: TGTGCCAGCAGTCGACCACTAGCGGGAGTGTACGAGCAGTACTTC; CDR3 protein: CASSRPLAGVYEQYF
V gene: TRBV18; D gene: -; J gene: TRBJ1-5; clone size: -; CDR3 DNA: TGTGCCAGCTCACCAGTCGCGGGGGCTTCTAGCAATCAGCCCCAGCATTTT; CDR3 protein: CASSPVAGASSNQPQHF
V gene: TRBV6-5; D gene: -; J gene: TRBJ2-1; clone size: -; CDR3 DNA: TGTGCCAGCAGTTACCCATACACCGATGAGCAGTTCTTC; CDR3 protein: CASSYPYTDEQFF
V gene: TRBV5-1; D gene: -; J gene: TRBJ2-1; clone size: -; CDR3 DNA: TGCGCCAGCAGCTTGGTGGGGAGCTCCTACAATGAGCAGTTCTTC; CDR3 protein: CASSLVGSSYNEQFF
V gene: TRBV19; D gene: -; J gene: TRBJ2-1; clone size: -; CDR3 DNA: TGTGCCAGTAGTATGGGGGGGACAGTCTCCTACAATGAGCAGTTCTTC; CDR3 protein: CASSMGGTVSYNEQFF
V gene: TRBV29-1; D gene: TRBD2; J gene: TRBJ2-1; clone size: -; CDR3 DNA: TGCAGCGTTTCCTCGGGACTAGCATATGAGCAGTTCTTC; CDR3 protein: CSVSSGLAYEQFF
V gene: TRBV13; D gene: -; J gene: TRBJ2-7; clone size: -; CDR3 DNA: TGTGCCAGCAGCTCAGAGACAAAGTTCTACGAGCAGTACTTC; CDR3 protein: CASSSETKFYEQYF
V gene: TRBV7-9; D gene: -; J gene: TRBJ2-5; clone size: -; CDR3 DNA: TGTGCCAGCAGCTTATCGACGGGGCAAGAGACCCAGTACTTC; CDR3 protein: CASSLSTGQETQYF
V gene: TRBV28; D gene: TRBD1; J gene: TRBJ1-2; clone size: -; CDR3 DNA: TGTGCCAGCAGTTCGAGGGGGCTAGGGGTAGCTAACTATGGCTACACCTTC; CDR3 protein: CASSSRGLGVANYGYTF
V gene: TRBV6-1; D gene: -; J gene: TRBJ2-1; clone size: -; CDR3 DNA: TGTGCCAGCAGTGAAACTTACGCCGGGAGCTCCTACAATGAGCAGTTCTTC; CDR3 protein: CASSETYAGSSYNEQFF
V gene: TRBV7-2; D gene: -; J gene: TRBJ2-7; clone size: -; CDR3 DNA: TGTGCCAGCAGCACAAGCTCCTACGAGCAGTACTTC; CDR3 protein: CASSTSSYEQYF
V gene: TRBV7-9; D gene: TRBD1; J gene: TRBJ1-1; clone size: -; CDR3 DNA: TGTGCCAGTCGTAGGCAGGGGGCGCCCACTGAAGCTTTCTTT; CDR3 protein: CASRRQGAPTEAFF
V gene: TRBV4-1; D gene: TRBD1; J gene: TRBJ2-7; clone size: -; CDR3 DNA: TGCGCCAGCAGCCCACGGACAGGGGGCGAGCAGTACTTC; CDR3 protein: CASSPRTGGEQYF
V gene: TRBV29-1; D gene: -; J gene: TRBJ2-7; clone size: once; CDR3 DNA: TGCAGCGTTGATGGAGGAGGAGGGGGGTCCTACGAGCAGTACTTC; CDR3 protein: CSVDGGGGGSYEQYF
V gene: TRBV25-1; D gene: -; J gene: TRBJ2-7; clone size: -; CDR3 DNA: TGTGCCAGCTACAGGGTCTACGAGCAGTACTTC; CDR3 protein: CASYRVYEQYF
V gene: TRBV9; D gene: TRBD2; J gene: TRBJ2-1; clone size: -; CDR3 DNA: TGTGCCAGCAGCGTAGGGTCTAGCGGGCACAATGAGCAGTTCTTC; CDR3 protein: CASSVGSSGHNEQFF
V gene: TRBV9; D gene: -; J gene: TRBJ2-1; clone size: -; CDR3 DNA: TGTGCCAGCAGCGCAGAGACCCAGCACAATGAGCAGTTCTTC; CDR3 protein: CASSAETQHNEQFF
V gene: TRBV10-3; D gene: -; J gene: TRBJ2-7; clone size: -; CDR3 DNA: TGTGCCTCCACGGACAACTCGATCTACGAGCAGTACTTC; CDR3 protein: CASTDNSIYEQYF
V gene: TRBV6-6; D gene: -; J gene: TRBJ1-5; clone size: -; CDR3 DNA: TGTGCCAGCAGCCCTGGGTCCGCGGAGCCCCAGCATTTT; CDR3 protein: CASSPGSAEPQHF
V gene: TRBV18; D gene: -; J gene: TRBJ2-7; clone size: -; CDR3 DNA: TGTGCCAGCTCACCGGGGGAGTCCTACGAGCAGTACTTC; CDR3 protein: CASSPGESYEQYF